One and the same sample provided the 8 T cell receptor beta chains below, sequenced in a study of cytomegalovirus exposure and HLA in healthy donors. The PCR used 60 Vbeta and 13 Jbeta primers. Sequencing was performed with immunoSEQ multiplex PCR; in TCRdb, only in-frame clones are kept and a portion is missing. The sample gives some 130,000 clones, roughly 80% of which show up once; approximately 1.4% is in the top ten. The sequencing sample was made of PBMCs. These TCRs come from a female donor in good health and CMV-seronegative.

CDR3 region: CASSPLEGYNEQFF. The CDR3 DNA reads as TGTGCCAGCAGTCCTCTGGAGGGCTACAATGAGCAGTTCTTC. This sequence joins TRBV28 and TRBJ2-1, with D perhaps matching TRBD2 (6 bases). The V gene's germline CDR1 is MDHEN and CDR2 SYDVKM. The CDR3 is 14 amino acids. V gave up 5 bases and J gave up 3 bases, with 11 bases separating them. The variable domain in full, completed from reference TRBV28 and TRBJ2-1, reads DVKVTQSSRYLVKRTGEKVFLECVQDMDHENMFWYRQDPGLGLRLIYFSYDVKMKEKGDIPEGYSVSREKKERFSLILESASTNQTSMYLCASSPLEGYNEQFFGPGTRLTVL.

Comment on this clone: The junction shows a germline mismatch at one end, possibly a read error. The chain uses TRBV27 and TRBJ1-1, with D unresolved. The CDR3 length is 11 residues. From germline, CDR1 is MNHEY and CDR2 SMNVEV (reference sequence). In DNA, the CDR3 is TGTGCCAGCAGTAGGTGGACTGAAGCTTTTTTT. Protein: CASSRWTEAFF.

This clone was picked up one time. CDR3 in amino acids: CATCSASSYEQYF. The CDR3, as DNA: TGTGCCACCTGTAGCGCTAGCTCCTACGAGCAGTACTTC. This chain connects TRBV10-3 to TRBJ2-7; tentatively, D is TRBD2 (5 bases). Germline V gene sequence: CDR1 ENHRY, CDR2 SYGVKD. V was cut by 10 bases and J by 0 bases, with 13 bases left in between. CDR3 length: 13 residues.

The chain employs TRBV6-1 and TRBJ2-7, with a weak D call TRBD1 (6 bases). The CDR3 spans 15 residues. Trimming shortened V by 2 bases and J by 2 bases, and 13 bases separated the two germline ends. From germline, CDR1 is MNHNS and CDR2 SASEGT. The CDR3 loop reads CASSETGSHPYEQYF. The CDR3 region has the DNA TGTGCCAGCAGTGAAACAGGGTCCCATCCCTACGAGCAGTACTTC.

The sample holds one count of this clone. The chain employs TRBV28 and TRBJ2-7; 8 bases line up with TRBD1. V trimming: 2 bases; J trimming: 3 bases; junction bases outside the gene matches: 6. The CDR3 length is 15 residues. Looked up from germline, CDR1 is MDHEN and CDR2 is SYDVKM. CDR3 coding DNA: TGTGCCAGCAGTTTACTGACAGGGGCCCTCTACGAGCAGTACTTC. Translated, it gives CASSLLTGALYEQYF.

The chain recombines TRBV28 with TRBJ1-3; D may be TRBD1 (6 bases). V gave up 2 bases and J gave up 5 bases, with 13 bases separating them. This CDR3 spans 15 amino acids. CDR1 and CDR2 from the germline V gene are MDHEN and SYDVKM. CDR3 loop: CASSLRPGERNTIYF. DNA of the CDR3: TGTGCCAGCAGTTTACGCCCAGGGGAGAGAAACACCATATATTTT. The variable domain in full, completed from reference TRBV28 and TRBJ1-3, reads DVKVTQSSRYLVKRTGEKVFLECVQDMDHENMFWYRQDPGLGLRLIYFSYDVKMKEKGDIPEGYSVSREKKERFSLILESASTNQTSMYLCASSLRPGERNTIYFGEGSWLTVV.

The chain uses TRBV2 and TRBJ2-1, with 8 bases that match TRBD2. Trimming cost V 4 bases and J 5 bases; bases outside gene matches: 4. The CDR3 spans 14 residues. Germline CDR1 and CDR2: SNHLY and FYNNEI. CDR3 DNA sequence: TGTGCCAGCAGTGCCGGGGGGGAGGACAATGAGCAGTTCTTC. Translation: CASSAGGEDNEQFF.

This clone appeared a few times. The chain is built from TRBV27 and TRBJ2-1, with D possibly matching TRBD2 (5 bases). CDR1 is MNHEY, CDR2 SMNVEV, per germline (reference sequence). V shed 5 bases and J shed 2 bases, with 13 bases lying between them. The CDR3 runs 15 residues. Here the CDR3 reads CASSPRRAAYNEQFF. The CDR3 bases are TGTGCCAGCAGTCCTCGGCGGGCGGCCTACAATGAGCAGTTCTTC.